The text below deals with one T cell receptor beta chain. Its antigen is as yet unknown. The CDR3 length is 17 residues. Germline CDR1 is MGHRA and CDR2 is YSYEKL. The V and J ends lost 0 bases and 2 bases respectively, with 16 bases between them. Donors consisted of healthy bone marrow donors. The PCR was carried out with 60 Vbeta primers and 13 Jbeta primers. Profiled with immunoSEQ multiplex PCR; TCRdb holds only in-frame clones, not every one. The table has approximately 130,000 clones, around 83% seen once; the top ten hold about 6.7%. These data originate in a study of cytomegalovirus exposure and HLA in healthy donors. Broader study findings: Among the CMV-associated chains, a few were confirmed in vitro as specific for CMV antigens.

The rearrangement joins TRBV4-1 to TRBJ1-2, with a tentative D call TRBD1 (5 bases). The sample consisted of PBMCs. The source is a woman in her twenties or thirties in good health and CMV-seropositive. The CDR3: CASSQEPGAGINYGYTF. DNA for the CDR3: TGCGCCAGCAGCCAAGAACCCGGCGCAGGGATCAACTATGGCTACACCTTC.